This TCR beta chain was recorded in a study of shared clonotypes between healthy human individuals. Some clones are missing from TCRdb's copy, which holds only in-frame ones; the method was immunoSEQ multiplex PCR. The data show some 2.4 million clones, 90% to 95% seen once. V gave up 3 bases and J gave up 2 bases; unmatched junction bases: 4. Germline-derived CDR1 and CDR2 are SGDLS and YYNGEE. The CDR3 extends over 15 amino acids. V usage is TRBV9 and J usage is TRBJ2-2; 7 positions agree with TRBD2. Sequencing used naive CD4+ T cells from PBMCs. Subset denoted: CD45RA+ positively selected. This TCR was sampled from a man aged 18 to 29 in good health. Some clones in this sample may be carry-over from other donors' samples. The CDR3 region has the DNA TGTGCCAGCAGCGCCGGGACTATTAACACCGGGGAGCTGTTTTTT. Its protein is CASSAGTINTGELFF.